The 17 T cell receptor beta chains below all came from one sample that was sequenced in a study of blood T cell repertoires in COVID-19. Profiling relied on immunoSEQ multiplex PCR, and the TCRdb table lists in-frame clones only, not all of them. There are approximately 120,000 clones in the sample; 70% to 90% occur only once, and 3.8% lies in the top ten. Source material: peripheral blood. These TCRs come from a woman aged 50 to 60 with acute or convalescent COVID-19.

The chain carries TRBV3-1 (or the pseudogene TRBV3-2) and TRBJ2-1; TRBD2 agrees at 9 bases. The J segment lost 3 bases and the V segment lost 5 bases, leaving 8 bases of the junction unmatched. CDR3 length: 16 amino acids. CDR1 LGHDT and CDR2 YNNKEL come from the germline V gene (reference sequence). The CDR3, as DNA: TGTGCCAGCAGCTCACCTAGCGGGGTTATCTACAATGAGCAGTTCTTC. It encodes CASSSPSGVIYNEQFF.

The DNA for the CDR3 is TGTGCCACCCGGGACAGGGGGCGCGGCACTGAAGCTTTCTTT. It translates to CATRDRGRGTEAFF. The chain employs TRBV19 and TRBJ1-1, with TRBD1 matching over 12 bases. Losses at the gene ends were 10 bases for V and 4 bases for J; bases not matched to a gene: 7. The CDR3 is 14 residues long. Germline CDR1 reads LNHDA; CDR2 reads SQIVND (reference sequence).

In this sample, this clone turned up once. This chain links TRBV19 with TRBJ1-1, with a tentative D call TRBD1 (5 bases). The germline V gene has CDR1 LNHDA and CDR2 SQIVND (reference sequence). The length of the CDR3 is 15 residues. Between the trimmed V and J ends, which lost 4 bases and 3 bases, there was a span of 15 bases. CDR3 protein: CASSRRSGKDTEAFF. CDR3 nucleotides: TGTGCCAGTAGTAGACGATCAGGGAAGGACACTGAAGCTTTCTTT.

This clone has a single count. The genes are TRBV30 and TRBJ1-5; possibly TRBD1 for D (5 bases). Trimming left V 3 bases short and J 2 bases short, with 8 bases between. The CDR3 loop spans 13 amino acids. CDR1 and CDR2 from the germline V gene are GTSNPN and SVGIG (reference sequence). DNA for the CDR3: TGTGCCTGGAGCCCCAGGGGCAATCAGCCCCAGCATTTT. It specifies CAWSPRGNQPQHF.

The genes are TRBV19 and TRBJ1-1; D not certain. The ends were cut back, 7 bases at V and 10 bases at J, with 13 bases in the middle. The CDR3 length is 11 residues. From germline, CDR1 is LNHDA and CDR2 SQIVND (reference sequence). CDR3 protein: CASKREGRAFF. The CDR3 DNA is TGTGCCAGTAAGAGGGAGGGAAGAGCTTTCTTT. Drawing the rest from reference TRBV19 and TRBJ1-1, the complete variable domain is DGGITQSPKYLFRKEGQNVTLSCEQNLNHDAMYWYRQDPGQGLRLIYYSQIVNDFQKGDIAEGYSVSREKKESFPLTVTSAQKNPTAFYLCASKREGRAFFGQGTRLTVV.

The chain uses TRBV5-4 and TRBJ2-5, with D perhaps TRBD2 (5 bases). Per germline, CDR1 SGHNT and CDR2 YYREEE (reference sequence). V lost 4 bases to trimming and J lost 5 bases, with 18 bases between them. This CDR3 contains 15 residues. Here the CDR3 reads CASSPPEVQRETQYF. Written as DNA, the CDR3 is TGTGCCAGCAGCCCCCCGGAGGTTCAGAGGGAGACCCAGTACTTC.

The chain couples TRBV7-2 to TRBJ1-2; TRBD1 matches at 9 bases. Germline CDR1 and CDR2: SGHTA and FQGNSA. The length of the CDR3 is 15 residues. The V and J ends lost 1 base and 5 bases, in that order; junction bases with no gene match: 5. CDR3 coding DNA: TGTGCCAGCAGCTTAGGGGCCGGACAGGGGTATGGCTACACCTTC. Encoded protein: CASSLGAGQGYGYTF. The full variable domain, rest sourced from reference TRBV7-2 and TRBJ1-2, is GAGVSQSPSNKVTEKGKDVELRCDPISGHTALYWYRQSLGQGLEFLIYFQGNSAPDKSGLPSDRFSAERTGGSVSTLTIQRTQQEDSAVYLCASSLGAGQGYGYTFGSGTRLTVV.

The chain uses TRBV10-3 and TRBJ2-1, with D perhaps TRBD2 (5 bases). The length of the CDR3 is 15 residues. V gave up 2 bases and J gave up 6 bases, with 14 bases separating them. The germline V gene encodes CDR1 ENHRY and CDR2 SYGVKD. In DNA form, the CDR3 reads TGTGCCATCAGTGAGGGGGAGCCGTACATCAATGAGCAGTTCTTC. Amino acids: CAISEGEPYINEQFF.

The CDR3: CASRGLGTGGHEQYF. In nucleotides, the CDR3 is TGTGCCAGCAGGGGGCTCGGGACAGGGGGCCACGAGCAGTACTTC. The gene calls are TRBV6-1 and TRBJ2-7; 12 nucleotides agree with TRBD1. Trimming took 6 bases from V and 5 from J; bases not matched to a gene: 8. Germline V gene data show CDR1 as MNHNS and CDR2 as SASEGT. The CDR3 covers 15 residues.

As to this clone: A junction end diverges from the germline sequence, so it may reflect a read error. The chain recombines TRBV30 with TRBJ1-1; D is unresolved. Germline V gene data show CDR1 as GTSNPN and CDR2 as SVGIG (reference sequence). This CDR3 region has 15 residues. CDR3 nucleotides: TGTGCCTGGAGTGTAGGTGTCGACTTGAACACTAAAGCTTTCTTT. Protein product: CAWSVGVDLNTKAFF. The variable domain in full, with the rest retrieved from reference TRBV30 and TRBJ1-1, is SQTIHQWPATLVQPVGSPLSLECTVEGTSNPNLYWYRQAAGRGLQLLFYSVGIGQISSEVPQNLSASRPQDRQFILSSKKLLLSDSGFYLCAWSVGVDLNTKAFFGQGTRLTVV.

The V gene is TRBV5-4, the J gene TRBJ1-4; possible D gene TRBD1, 5 bases. This CDR3 is built from 14 residues. The germline CDR1 and CDR2 sequences are SGHNT and YYREEE (reference sequence). Trimming took 0 bases from V and 8 from J, leaving 11 bases between them. CDR3 nucleotide sequence: TGTGCCAGCAGCTTGGAGGGGTTAGGGGAAAAACTGTTTTTT. Encoded protein: CASSLEGLGEKLFF.

V is TRBV27 and J is TRBJ1-5; 10 bases line up with TRBD1. Per the germline V gene, CDR1 is MNHEY and CDR2 is SMNVEV (reference sequence). The CDR3 has 16 amino acids. The V and J ends lost 5 bases and 2 bases, in that order; junction bases with no gene match: 6. The chain's CDR3 is CASSLGTGVGNQPQHF. DNA for the CDR3: TGTGCCAGCAGTCTGGGGACAGGGGTTGGCAATCAGCCCCAGCATTTT.

The rearrangement uses TRBV3-1 (or the pseudogene TRBV3-2) and TRBJ1-2; TRBD1 aligns across 7 bases. Germline V gene sequence: CDR1 LGHDT, CDR2 YNNKEL (reference sequence). Losses at the gene ends were 0 bases for V and 4 bases for J; bases not matched to a gene: 5. The CDR3 is made up of 15 amino acids. The chain's CDR3 is CASSQDLAGGYGYTF. CDR3 DNA sequence: TGTGCCAGCAGCCAAGATCTGGCAGGGGGCTATGGCTACACCTTC.

The rearrangement links TRBV25-1 to TRBJ1-6; D is unclear. The CDR3 is 15 residues long. CDR1 and CDR2 from the germline V gene are MGHDK and SYGVNS. V was shortened by 5 bases and J by 7 bases, with 15 bases between the two germline ends. The CDR3 reads CASSTGGSVNSPLHF. The CDR3, as DNA: TGTGCCAGCAGTACGGGAGGGTCGGTAAATTCACCCCTCCACTTT.

V gene TRBV30 combines with J gene TRBJ1-4; D not certain. V was trimmed by 0 bases and J by 10 bases, leaving 6 bases between them. The germline gives CDR1 GTSNPN, CDR2 SVGIG (reference sequence). The CDR3 spans 11 residues. The chain's CDR3 is CAWSVTGKLFF. CDR3 DNA: TGTGCCTGGAGTGTAACGGGAAAACTGTTTTTT. The whole variable domain, filled in from reference TRBV30 and TRBJ1-4, reads SQTIHQWPATLVQPVGSPLSLECTVEGTSNPNLYWYRQAAGRGLQLLFYSVGIGQISSEVPQNLSASRPQDRQFILSSKKLLLSDSGFYLCAWSVTGKLFFGSGTQLSVL.

V is TRBV7-2 and J is TRBJ1-2, with D possibly matching TRBD1 (6 bases). The CDR3 runs to 11 residues. V was cut by 4 bases and J by 8 bases, with 8 bases left in between. CDR1 and CDR2 from the germline V gene are SGHTA and FQGNSA. CDR3 sequence: CASSYRVGYTF. In nucleotides, the CDR3 is TGTGCCAGCAGCTACAGGGTCGGCTACACCTTC.

In its sample, this clone was seen once. The chain recombines TRBV5-1 with TRBJ2-1; 11 bases match TRBD2. Trimming cost V 4 bases and J 4 bases; bases outside gene matches: 4. The length of the CDR3 is 15 residues. The germline V gene encodes CDR1 SGHRS and CDR2 YFSETQ. The CDR3, as DNA: TGCGCCAGCAGCGCAGCTAGCGGGGGGTACAATGAGCAGTTCTTC. Translation: CASSAASGGYNEQFF.